Presented here are 27 T cell receptor beta chains from one specimen sequenced in a study of vaccination and CD4 T cells after COVID-19. Oncomine TCR Beta short-read sequencing was applied to DNA from cultured CD4+ T cells. TCRdb used MiXCR to reprocess the PCR reads, holding one entry per CDR3 protein. The repertoire consists of thousands of distinct CDR3 sequences, with roughly 49% occurring once and the leading ten covering around 18%. Indicated treatment: approximately 9-day PBMC culture with coronavirus spike peptide pools or control peptides (ViraFEST assay). These TCRs' antigens remain unknown. Source material: CD4+ T cells from blood, cultured in vitro. The receptors were sampled from a human donor who had recovered from COVID-19.

V gene TRBV19 combines with J gene TRBJ2-7; no firm D call. V dropped 6 bases and J dropped 7 bases, with 16 bases sitting between them. This CDR3 region has 13 residues. The V gene's germline CDR1 is LNHDA and CDR2 SQIVND (reference sequence). The CDR3 DNA follows: TGTGCCAGTAGCGTGGCGTCAGTGAAAGAGCAGTACTTC. Protein: CASSVASVKEQYF. Together with reference TRBV19 and TRBJ2-7, the CDR3 gives the full variable domain: DGGITQSPKYLFRKEGQNVTLSCEQNLNHDAMYWYRQDPGQGLRLIYYSQIVNDFQKGDIAEGYSVSREKKESFPLTVTSAQKNPTAFYLCASSVASVKEQYFGPGTRLTVT.

The V and J genes are TRBV18 and TRBJ2-7; 9 positions match TRBD1. The CDR3 loop spans 15 amino acids. CDR1 is KGHSH and CDR2 is LQKENI in the germline V gene. V was clipped by 4 bases and J by 6 bases; unmatched bases: 10. The CDR3 region has the DNA TGTGCCAGCTCACGGGCCGGGACAGGGTCCCTCGAGCAGTACTTC. As protein: CASSRAGTGSLEQYF. Full variable domain (outside the CDR3, taken from reference TRBV18 and TRBJ2-7): NAGVMQNPRHLVRRRGQEARLRCSPMKGHSHVYWYRQLPEEGLKFMVYLQKENIIDESGMPKERFSAEFPKEGPSILRIQQVVRGDSAAYFCASSRAGTGSLEQYFGPGTRLTVT.

This clonotype was seen a handful of times. The chain recombines TRBV2 with TRBJ1-2, with TRBD1 as a possible D gene (6 bases). The germline V and J ends were trimmed by 8 bases and 5 bases, with 18 bases remaining between them. CDR1 and CDR2 from the germline V gene are SNHLY and FYNNEI. CDR3 length: 14 residues. As DNA, the CDR3 is TGTGCCAGCGGACAGCAGCGGGGCCCGTATGGCTACACCTTC. Its translation is CASGQQRGPYGYTF.

This rearrangement joins TRBV15 to TRBJ2-3, with D unclear. V lost 5 bases and J 0 bases, leaving 12 bases between the germline ends. The length of the CDR3 is 15 residues. Per the germline V gene, CDR1 is LNHNV and CDR2 is YYDKDF (reference sequence). CDR3 nucleotides: TGTGCCACCAGCTTCGAGGCGACTAGCACAGATACGCAGTATTTT. Protein sequence: CATSFEATSTDTQYF.

The chain links TRBV2 to TRBJ1-5; D is unclear. V lost 6 bases, J lost 4 bases, and 7 bases lay in between. CDR3 length: 12 amino acids. CDR1 and CDR2 (germline): SNHLY, FYNNEI. CDR3 coding DNA: TGTGCCAGCAGGGGCGCTAATCAGCCCCAGCATTTT. Its protein product is CASRGANQPQHF.

The table lists this clonotype with a few counts. The chain has TRBV20-1 and TRBJ2-2, with TRBD2 matching over 10 bases. V was pared by 6 bases and J by 5 bases, with 6 bases of the junction left unmatched. This CDR3 contains 14 residues. Germline loops: CDR1 DFQATT, CDR2 SNEGSKA (reference sequence). CDR3 nucleotide sequence: TGCAGTGCCCGCCCTAGCGGGAGAACCGGGGAGCTGTTTTTT. Residues: CSARPSGRTGELFF.

V usage is TRBV20-1 and J usage is TRBJ2-3; 11 nucleotides line up with TRBD2. CDR3 length equals 14 residues. Per germline, CDR1 DFQATT and CDR2 SNEGSKA (reference sequence). V shed 5 bases and J 6 bases; nucleotides not matched to a gene: 7. CDR3 residues: CSADVAGGPDTQYF. As DNA, the CDR3 is TGCAGTGCTGACGTAGCGGGAGGGCCGGATACGCAGTATTTT.

V usage is TRBV2 and J usage is TRBJ2-7, with D possibly being TRBD1 (5 bases). This CDR3 has 12 amino acids. Trimming took 8 bases from V and 3 from J, leaving 11 bases between them. From germline, CDR1 is SNHLY and CDR2 FYNNEI. The CDR3: CASGADSYEQYF. The CDR3, as DNA: TGTGCCAGCGGGGCTGACAGCTACGAGCAGTACTTC.

This rearrangement joins TRBV2 to TRBJ2-7; D not resolved. The germline CDR1 and CDR2 sequences are SNHLY and FYNNEI. This CDR3 region has 12 residues. The V end lost 3 bases, the J end lost 4 bases, and 7 bases lay between the germline ends. The CDR3 DNA sequence: TGTGCCAGCAGTGATGACGGATACGAGCAGTACTTC. As protein: CASSDDGYEQYF.

This clonotype was seen a handful of times. The chain combines TRBV2 with TRBJ2-5, with 12 bases identical to TRBD2. Germline CDR1 is SNHLY and CDR2 is FYNNEI. This CDR3 comprises 14 residues. Trimming took 6 bases from V and 5 from J; bases not matched to a gene: 4. The CDR3 DNA follows: TGTGCCAGCAGCCTAGCGGGGGGGCGGGAGACCCAGTACTTC. Translated: CASSLAGGRETQYF.

The DNA for the CDR3 is TGTGCCAGCAGCTTAGTGTCCGGACAGGCCACAGATACGCAGTATTTT. This translates into CASSLVSGQATDTQYF. J is TRBJ2-3 and V is TRBV7-8; 7 bases are a match to TRBD1. Trimming removed 1 base from V and 2 bases from J; junction bases left unmatched: 6. This CDR3 comprises 16 residues. Germline V gene sequence: CDR1 SGHVS, CDR2 FQNEAQ.

The V and J genes are TRBV12-3 or TRBV12-4 and TRBJ1-5, with D possibly matching TRBD1 (5 bases). There are 13 residues in the CDR3. V was shortened by 3 bases and J by 4 bases, with 7 bases between the two germline ends. DNA of the CDR3: TGTGCCAGCAGTTTTGGGGGGAATCAGCCCCAGCATTTT. This gives the protein CASSFGGNQPQHF.

V and J are TRBV7-2 and TRBJ1-1; D possibly corresponds to TRBD1 (6 bases). This CDR3 comprises 16 residues. V lost 5 bases and J lost 0, with 16 bases in between. Looked up from germline, CDR1 is SGHTA and CDR2 is FQGNSA. The CDR3 DNA follows: TGTGCCAGCAGCGCCGCCCGAGGGGGGATGAACACTGAAGCTTTCTTT. Protein: CASSAARGGMNTEAFF. Looking up the rest from reference TRBV7-2 and TRBJ1-1 gives the full variable domain: GAGVSQSPSNKVTEKGKDVELRCDPISGHTALYWYRQSLGQGLEFLIYFQGNSAPDKSGLPSDRFSAERTGGSVSTLTIQRTQQEDSAVYLCASSAARGGMNTEAFFGQGTRLTVV.

The table lists this clonotype with a few counts. The DNA for the CDR3 is TGCAGTGCTAGACTATCGACAGTGAACACTGAAGCTTTCTTT. It specifies CSARLSTVNTEAFF. The J gene is TRBJ1-1, the V gene TRBV20-1, with a weak D call TRBD1 (5 bases). Germline V gene lookup returns CDR1 DFQATT and CDR2 SNEGSKA (reference sequence). V lost 2 bases, J lost 0 bases, and 10 bases lay in between. This CDR3 is built from 14 residues.

The rearrangement links TRBV5-1 to TRBJ2-5; D possibly uses TRBD1 or TRBD2 (5 bases each). CDR1 and CDR2 from the germline V gene are SGHRS and YFSETQ. The CDR3 extends over 15 amino acids. V shed 0 bases and J shed 4 bases, with 13 bases lying between them. CDR3 region: CASSLGGTSLETQYF. In DNA, the CDR3 is TGCGCCAGCAGCTTGGGGGGGACGTCTCTAGAGACCCAGTACTTC.

This clonotype was counted a few times. The rearrangement joins TRBV20-1 to TRBJ2-6, with 7 bases matching TRBD1. V shed 5 bases, J shed 0 bases, and the junction held 10 bases outside the gene matches. The CDR3 covers 17 residues. Germline lookup yields CDR1 DFQATT and CDR2 SNEGSKA (reference sequence). In DNA form, the CDR3 reads TGCAGTGCTTCAACGGGACAGCCAGGCTCTGGGGCCAACGTCCTGACTTTC. Protein sequence: CSASTGQPGSGANVLTF.

By frequency in the sample, this clonotype is medium-sized. This chain links TRBV6-5 with TRBJ1-6, with D hard to call. The CDR3 has 14 residues. Germline V gives CDR1 MNHEY, CDR2 SVGAGI. V was clipped by 4 bases and J by 2 bases, with 6 bases between them. CDR3 sequence (DNA): TGTGCCAGCAGTTCGGGCCCCTATAATTCACCCCTCCACTTT. Protein sequence: CASSSGPYNSPLHF.

The chain is built from TRBV19 and TRBJ1-2; no clear D. The V gene's germline CDR1 is LNHDA and CDR2 SQIVND (reference sequence). The CDR3 totals 15 residues. V was cut by 4 bases and J by 2 bases, with 14 bases left in between. Written as DNA, the CDR3 is TGTGCCAGTAGTACTCGGACGGGAACAAACTATGGCTACACCTTC. Translating it yields CASSTRTGTNYGYTF.

The chain uses TRBV7-2 and TRBJ2-3; 13 bases agree with TRBD2. Germline V gene sequence: CDR1 SGHTA, CDR2 FQGNSA. Germline trimming cut 7 bases from V and 2 bases from J; bases unmatched to any gene: 9. This CDR3 contains 17 residues. In nucleotides, the CDR3 is TGTGCCAGCACCCGGACTAGCGGGGGCCGCTTCACAGATACGCAGTATTTT. Translated, it gives CASTRTSGGRFTDTQYF.

This clonotype was picked up a small number of times. The chain carries TRBV7-2 and TRBJ2-1, with D tentatively TRBD1 (5 bases). From germline, CDR1 is SGHTA and CDR2 FQGNSA. This CDR3 has 16 amino acids. V was pared by 2 bases and J by 0 bases, with 11 bases between. The CDR3 here is CASSLPRATSYNEQFF. The CDR3 DNA follows: TGTGCCAGCAGCTTACCCAGGGCGACCTCCTACAATGAGCAGTTCTTC.

This chain uses TRBV30 with TRBJ1-5, with D possibly being TRBD1 (5 bases). CDR1 and CDR2 from the germline V gene are GTSNPN and SVGIG (reference sequence). This CDR3 has 15 amino acids. Trimming left V 4 bases short and J 6 bases short, with 19 bases between. CDR3 nucleotide sequence: TGTGCCTGGACCTCTGGGGAGCAGGGTATTCAGCCCCAGCATTTT. It codes for CAWTSGEQGIQPQHF. The variable domain in full, with the rest retrieved from reference TRBV30 and TRBJ1-5, is SQTIHQWPATLVQPVGSPLSLECTVEGTSNPNLYWYRQAAGRGLQLLFYSVGIGQISSEVPQNLSASRPQDRQFILSSKKLLLSDSGFYLCAWTSGEQGIQPQHFGDGTRLSIL.

This chain uses TRBV2 with TRBJ2-5; 8 nucleotides line up with TRBD2. The CDR3 has 15 amino acids. Germline V gene lookup returns CDR1 SNHLY and CDR2 FYNNEI. V was clipped by 0 bases and J by 5 bases; unmatched bases: 5. The CDR3 DNA follows: TGTGCCAGCAGTGAAGCGCGGGGGGTCGGGGAGACCCAGTACTTC. Translation gives CASSEARGVGETQYF.

V and J are TRBV15 and TRBJ2-3; 8 bases are a match to TRBD2. Per germline, CDR1 LNHNV and CDR2 YYDKDF (reference sequence). CDR3 size: 16 residues. Trimming at V came to 3 bases and at J to 1 base, leaving 6 bases not matched to a gene. CDR3 loop: CATSRNSGSGTDTQYF. The CDR3 DNA is TGTGCCACCAGCAGGAACAGCGGGAGCGGCACAGATACGCAGTATTTT.

V and J are TRBV30 and TRBJ1-1; no definite D call. The CDR3 is 11 residues long. The ends were cut back, 0 bases at V and 11 bases at J, with 10 bases in the middle. The germline gives CDR1 GTSNPN, CDR2 SVGIG (reference sequence). The CDR3 region is CAWSVSPGAFF. As DNA, the CDR3 is TGTGCCTGGAGTGTATCTCCTGGCGCTTTCTTT.

This chain joins TRBV12-3 or TRBV12-4 and TRBJ1-2, with D unclear. This CDR3 spans 12 amino acids. Trimming stripped 4 bases from V and 9 bases from J, with 12 bases between. The CDR3 DNA sequence: TGTGCCAGCAGTTCCGGGAGGTATCGCTACACCTTC. Amino acid sequence: CASSSGRYRYTF.

The CDR3 coding sequence is TGTGCCAGCAGTTCCGAACTAGCGGGAGGGAGGAGCTCCTACAATGAGCAGTTCTTC. Translated: CASSSELAGGRSSYNEQFF. The chain carries TRBV28 and TRBJ2-1; 13 bases align to TRBD2. CDR1 and CDR2 from the germline V gene are MDHEN and SYDVKM. The V gene end was trimmed by 4 bases and the J gene end by 0 bases; junction bases not matched to a gene: 9. The CDR3 loop spans 19 amino acids.

The chain carries TRBV30 and TRBJ2-7; 9 bases fit TRBD2. The CDR3 covers 15 residues. Losses at the gene ends were 0 bases for V and 0 bases for J; bases not matched to a gene: 3. The germline V gene has CDR1 GTSNPN and CDR2 SVGIG (reference sequence). The CDR3 region is CAWSVFSGGSYEQYF. The CDR3 nucleotides are TGTGCCTGGAGTGTATTTAGCGGGGGCTCCTACGAGCAGTACTTC.